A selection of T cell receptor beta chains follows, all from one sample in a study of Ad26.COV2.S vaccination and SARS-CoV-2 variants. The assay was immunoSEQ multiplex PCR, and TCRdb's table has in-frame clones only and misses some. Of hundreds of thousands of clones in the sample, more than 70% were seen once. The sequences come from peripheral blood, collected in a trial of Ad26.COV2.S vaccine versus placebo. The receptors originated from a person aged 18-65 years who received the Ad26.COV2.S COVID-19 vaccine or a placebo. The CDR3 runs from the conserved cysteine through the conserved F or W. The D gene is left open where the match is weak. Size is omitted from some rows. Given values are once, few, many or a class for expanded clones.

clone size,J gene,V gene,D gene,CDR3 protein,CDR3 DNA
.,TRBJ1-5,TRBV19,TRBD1,CASSTDRGWGQPQHF,TGTGCCAGTAGTACGGACAGGGGCTGGGGTCAGCCCCAGCATTTT
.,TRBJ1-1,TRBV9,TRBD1,CASSSLGTVTNTEAFF,TGTGCCAGCAGCTCCCTGGGGACAGTAACGAACACTGAAGCTTTCTTT
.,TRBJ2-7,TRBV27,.,CASSRTVGSSEQYF,TGTGCCAGCAGCCGGACAGTGGGTTCCTCCGAGCAGTACTTC
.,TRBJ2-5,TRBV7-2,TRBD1,CASSFGQGSPETQYF,TGTGCCAGCAGCTTCGGACAGGGGAGCCCAGAGACCCAGTACTTC
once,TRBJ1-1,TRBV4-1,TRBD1,CASSPTGAEAFF,TGCGCCAGCAGCCCGACAGGGGCTGAAGCTTTCTTT
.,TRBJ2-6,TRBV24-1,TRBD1,CATGQGRRGANVLTF,TGTGCCACAGGACAGGGTAGGAGAGGGGCCAACGTCCTGACTTTC
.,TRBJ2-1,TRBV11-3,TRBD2,CASSPSGGAYNEQFF,TGTGCCAGCAGCCCCAGCGGGGGGGCCTACAATGAGCAGTTCTTC
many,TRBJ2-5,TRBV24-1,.,CATSELRAGEETQYF,TGTGCCACCAGTGAGCTCAGGGCAGGAGAGGAGACCCAGTACTTC
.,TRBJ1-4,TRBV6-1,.,CASSDPAEQEKLFF,TGTGCCAGCAGTGACCCGGCCGAACAGGAAAAACTGTTTTTT
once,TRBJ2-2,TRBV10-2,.,CASSVDPNTGELFF,TGCGCCAGCAGTGTTGACCCTAACACCGGGGAGCTGTTTTTT
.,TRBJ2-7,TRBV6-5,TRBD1,CASNRDRGSYEQYF,TGTGCCAGCAATAGGGACAGGGGGTCCTACGAGCAGTACTTC